These T cell receptor beta chains were read from a single sample in a study of cytotoxic CD8 clonotypes in ibrutinib-treated CLL. Some clones are missing from TCRdb's copy, which holds only in-frame ones; the method was immunoSEQ multiplex PCR. The sample has roughly 180,000 clones, 55% to 85% seen once. The sequenced sample was PBMCs, obtained after 24 months of ibrutinib treatment. All receptors come from a human donor with chronic lymphocytic leukemia. Both conserved end residues are part of each CDR3. Fields, in order: V gene, D gene, clone size, J gene, CDR3 protein, CDR3 DNA. A D gene is named only where the DNA matches it firmly. A clone size is listed for some rows: how often the clone was seen (once, few, many), or a class if it is expanded.

v_call: TRBV11-2
d_call: NA
clone_size: NA
j_call: TRBJ2-2
cdr3_aa: CASSFPTGELFF
cdr3_nt: TGTGCCAGCAGCTTCCCGACCGGGGAGCTGTTTTTT

v_call: TRBV30
d_call: NA
clone_size: NA
j_call: TRBJ1-3
cdr3_aa: CAWSADSHRNTIYF
cdr3_nt: TGTGCCTGGAGTGCCGACAGCCACCGAAACACCATATATTTT

v_call: TRBV6-4
d_call: TRBD1
clone_size: NA
j_call: TRBJ2-1
cdr3_aa: CASSEGQGSYNEQFF
cdr3_nt: TGTGCCAGCAGTGAAGGACAGGGATCCTACAATGAGCAGTTCTTC

v_call: TRBV18
d_call: TRBD1
clone_size: NA
j_call: TRBJ2-7
cdr3_aa: CASSTTGGTSYEQYF
cdr3_nt: TGTGCCAGCTCAACGACAGGGGGGACCTCCTACGAGCAGTACTTC

v_call: TRBV13
d_call: TRBD2
clone_size: NA
j_call: TRBJ2-7
cdr3_aa: CASSGGVEQYF
cdr3_nt: TGTGCCAGCAGCGGGGGGGTCGAGCAGTACTTC

v_call: TRBV7-2
d_call: NA
clone_size: once
j_call: TRBJ1-2
cdr3_aa: CASSLEWVSGYTF
cdr3_nt: TGTGCCAGCAGCTTAGAGTGGGTTTCAGGCTACACCTTC

v_call: TRBV6-5
d_call: NA
clone_size: NA
j_call: TRBJ2-7
cdr3_aa: CASSYSAGTWYEQYF
cdr3_nt: TGTGCCAGCAGTTACTCGGCGGGAACGTGGTACGAGCAGTACTTC

v_call: TRBV28
d_call: TRBD1
clone_size: NA
j_call: TRBJ1-5
cdr3_aa: CASSPGQGHQPQHF
cdr3_nt: TGTGCCAGCAGTCCAGGACAGGGGCATCAGCCCCAGCATTTT

v_call: TRBV19
d_call: TRBD1
clone_size: few
j_call: TRBJ1-2
cdr3_aa: CASSNSGTASNGYTF
cdr3_nt: TGTGCCAGTAGTAACTCCGGGACAGCTTCTAATGGCTACACCTTC

v_call: TRBV27
d_call: NA
clone_size: NA
j_call: TRBJ2-5
cdr3_aa: CASWRGGSETQYF
cdr3_nt: TGTGCCAGCTGGAGGGGTGGCAGTGAGACCCAGTACTTC

v_call: TRBV2
d_call: TRBD2
clone_size: once
j_call: TRBJ2-3
cdr3_aa: CASSATSGRRDTQYF
cdr3_nt: TGTGCCAGCAGTGCGACTAGCGGGAGGCGAGATACGCAGTATTTT

v_call: TRBV5-6
d_call: TRBD1
clone_size: NA
j_call: TRBJ2-1
cdr3_aa: CASSADRVVYNEQFF
cdr3_nt: TGTGCCAGCAGCGCGGACAGGGTCGTCTACAATGAGCAGTTCTTC

v_call: TRBV5-5
d_call: NA
clone_size: once
j_call: TRBJ1-2
cdr3_aa: CASSPDGFTTVTFWGYTF
cdr3_nt: TGTGCCAGCAGCCCGGATGGGTTTACGACCGTTACGTTCTGGGGCTACACCTTC

v_call: TRBV6-5
d_call: NA
clone_size: NA
j_call: TRBJ2-7
cdr3_aa: CASSYTKDYEQYF
cdr3_nt: TGTGCCAGCAGTTACACCAAGGATTACGAGCAGTACTTC

v_call: TRBV6-6
d_call: TRBD1
clone_size: NA
j_call: TRBJ2-3
cdr3_aa: CASSDRGSTDTQYF
cdr3_nt: TGTGCCAGCAGCGACAGGGGGAGCACAGATACGCAGTATTTT

v_call: TRBV5-1
d_call: TRBD2
clone_size: NA
j_call: TRBJ2-2
cdr3_aa: CASSLIAGDRTGELFF
cdr3_nt: TGCGCCAGCAGCTTGATTGCGGGAGATCGAACCGGGGAGCTGTTTTTT

v_call: TRBV5-1
d_call: NA
clone_size: NA
j_call: TRBJ1-1
cdr3_aa: CASSLAGLGAGNTEAFF
cdr3_nt: TGCGCCAGCAGCTTGGCTGGCCTAGGCGCGGGCAACACTGAAGCTTTCTTT

v_call: TRBV29-1
d_call: TRBD1
clone_size: few
j_call: TRBJ1-4
cdr3_aa: CSVGQGIREKLFF
cdr3_nt: TGCAGCGTCGGACAGGGGATACGGGAAAAACTGTTTTTT

v_call: TRBV14
d_call: NA
clone_size: NA
j_call: TRBJ1-1
cdr3_aa: CASSQDIGWGLTEAFF
cdr3_nt: TGTGCCAGCAGCCAGGACATCGGATGGGGCCTCACTGAAGCTTTCTTT

v_call: TRBV2
d_call: NA
clone_size: NA
j_call: TRBJ2-5
cdr3_aa: CASSGAGTGQETQYF
cdr3_nt: TGTGCCAGCAGTGGAGCGGGGACAGGTCAAGAGACCCAGTACTTC

v_call: TRBV5-1
d_call: NA
clone_size: NA
j_call: TRBJ2-6
cdr3_aa: CASSLASGANVLTF
cdr3_nt: TGCGCCAGCAGCTTAGCCTCTGGGGCCAACGTCCTGACTTTC

v_call: TRBV29-1
d_call: NA
clone_size: few
j_call: TRBJ1-1
cdr3_aa: CSCGTEAFF
cdr3_nt: TGCAGCTGCGGCACTGAAGCTTTCTTT

v_call: TRBV6-5
d_call: TRBD2
clone_size: NA
j_call: TRBJ2-2
cdr3_aa: CASSSSGRSPGELFF
cdr3_nt: TGTGCCAGCAGTTCGAGCGGGAGAAGTCCCGGGGAGCTGTTTTTT

v_call: TRBV30
d_call: NA
clone_size: NA
j_call: TRBJ2-5
cdr3_aa: CAWGMGETQYF
cdr3_nt: TGTGCCTGGGGCATGGGTGAGACCCAGTACTTC

v_call: TRBV7-2
d_call: TRBD2
clone_size: NA
j_call: TRBJ2-7
cdr3_aa: CASSVGLVNYEQYF
cdr3_nt: TGTGCCAGCAGCGTTGGACTAGTCAACTACGAGCAGTACTTC

v_call: TRBV29-1
d_call: TRBD1
clone_size: NA
j_call: TRBJ1-4
cdr3_aa: CSVGQGALTNEKLFF
cdr3_nt: TGCAGCGTCGGACAGGGGGCTCTCACTAATGAAAAACTGTTTTTT

v_call: TRBV15
d_call: NA
clone_size: NA
j_call: TRBJ2-4
cdr3_aa: CATSRSVVFNAIQYF
cdr3_nt: TGTGCCACCAGCAGATCGGTGGTTTTCAATGCTATTCAGTACTTC

v_call: TRBV7-2
d_call: NA
clone_size: NA
j_call: TRBJ1-5
cdr3_aa: CASSLGGFVNQPQHF
cdr3_nt: TGTGCCAGCAGCTTGGGGGGATTTGTCAATCAGCCCCAGCATTTT

v_call: TRBV19
d_call: NA
clone_size: NA
j_call: TRBJ2-7
cdr3_aa: CASAPGQAYEQYF
cdr3_nt: TGTGCCAGTGCTCCGGGACAAGCCTACGAGCAGTACTTC

v_call: TRBV25-1
d_call: NA
clone_size: NA
j_call: TRBJ2-3
cdr3_aa: CASSGDDGTDTQYF
cdr3_nt: TGTGCCAGCAGTGGGGATGACGGGACAGATACGCAGTATTTT